This is a list of T cell receptor beta chains from one sample in a study of blood T cell repertoires in COVID-19. Measured with immunoSEQ multiplex PCR; TCRdb has only the in-frame clones, and not every one. The sample consists of 150,000 to 200,000 clones, 78% of them appearing once. The sample was PBMCs or T cells enriched from blood (not recorded which). These receptor sequences come from a woman aged 45-65 years who had recovered from COVID-19. Each CDR3 is given with its conserved first and last residue. The order of the fields is V gene, J gene, CDR3 protein.

v_gene: TRBV9
j_gene: TRBJ2-1
CDR3aa: CASSTQPGQGYNEQFF

v_gene: TRBV28
j_gene: TRBJ1-4
CDR3aa: CASSPAGFGNEKLFF

v_gene: TRBV19
j_gene: TRBJ2-7
CDR3aa: CASNNLGTVNEQYF

v_gene: TRBV28
j_gene: TRBJ2-7
CDR3aa: CASSLPGKGTYEQYF

v_gene: TRBV27
j_gene: TRBJ1-2
CDR3aa: CASSLGGLYGYTF

v_gene: TRBV2
j_gene: TRBJ1-4
CDR3aa: CASMVQNEKLFF

v_gene: TRBV28
j_gene: TRBJ1-3
CDR3aa: CASSTGLPYTIYF

v_gene: TRBV7-3
j_gene: TRBJ1-2
CDR3aa: CASSLTPTGGYGYTF

v_gene: TRBV11-3
j_gene: TRBJ2-5
CDR3aa: CASSRGLQETQYF

v_gene: TRBV2
j_gene: TRBJ1-6
CDR3aa: CASNLGTANSPLHF

v_gene: TRBV27
j_gene: TRBJ2-1
CDR3aa: CASSPRDSIYNEQFF

v_gene: TRBV6-2/TRBV6-3
j_gene: TRBJ2-7
CDR3aa: CASSYSPGLAGRLDEQYF

v_gene: TRBV6-5
j_gene: TRBJ2-7
CDR3aa: CASSQQGAWEQYF

v_gene: TRBV11-2
j_gene: TRBJ2-5
CDR3aa: CASSLQGSLETQYF

v_gene: TRBV7-9
j_gene: TRBJ2-7
CDR3aa: CASSFRGQGWHEQYF

v_gene: TRBV7-9
j_gene: TRBJ2-2
CDR3aa: CASSLSGTGTGELFF

v_gene: TRBV7-2
j_gene: TRBJ2-2
CDR3aa: CASSRDIANTGELFF

v_gene: TRBV28
j_gene: TRBJ2-7
CDR3aa: CASSSPRYEQYF

v_gene: TRBV15
j_gene: TRBJ1-1
CDR3aa: CATSSPGQGNTEAFF

v_gene: TRBV6-4
j_gene: TRBJ1-1
CDR3aa: CASSDSGGPGTEAFF

v_gene: TRBV7-3
j_gene: TRBJ2-1
CDR3aa: CASSLISGSSYNEQFF

v_gene: TRBV11-2
j_gene: TRBJ2-1
CDR3aa: CASGGTGGRGNEQFF

v_gene: TRBV10-3
j_gene: TRBJ1-5
CDR3aa: CAISESWGEAQPQHF

v_gene: TRBV29-1
j_gene: TRBJ1-2
CDR3aa: CSVDPGQSNYGYTF

v_gene: TRBV29-1
j_gene: TRBJ2-7
CDR3aa: CSVTDRVVNEQYF

v_gene: TRBV30
j_gene: TRBJ2-5
CDR3aa: CAWSPAQETQYF

v_gene: TRBV5-1
j_gene: TRBJ1-1
CDR3aa: CASSSETGLGTEAFF

v_gene: TRBV20-1
j_gene: TRBJ1-2
CDR3aa: CSALGAGGYTF

v_gene: TRBV5-1
j_gene: TRBJ2-1
CDR3aa: CASSRIGQGSYNEQFF

v_gene: TRBV6-5
j_gene: TRBJ2-1
CDR3aa: CASSRGQSWSEQFF

v_gene: TRBV7-8
j_gene: TRBJ1-5
CDR3aa: CASSLVGQGGNQPQHF

v_gene: TRBV6-7
j_gene: TRBJ2-1
CDR3aa: CASLGTGDSYNEQFF

v_gene: TRBV4-1
j_gene: TRBJ2-2
CDR3aa: CASRRAGVRGGELFF

v_gene: TRBV6-6
j_gene: TRBJ2-7
CDR3aa: CASSLSDRSYEQYF

v_gene: TRBV5-8
j_gene: TRBJ1-5
CDR3aa: CASSPRGGNQPQHF

v_gene: TRBV28
j_gene: TRBJ1-2
CDR3aa: CATSVTDYGYTF

v_gene: TRBV28
j_gene: TRBJ2-3
CDR3aa: CASSPASITDTQYF

v_gene: TRBV6-5
j_gene: TRBJ2-7
CDR3aa: CASSFGLAGGAYEQYF

v_gene: TRBV27
j_gene: TRBJ2-5
CDR3aa: CASSSYKPRQGDQETQYF

v_gene: TRBV6-5
j_gene: TRBJ1-1
CDR3aa: CASSYSRAGGTEAFF